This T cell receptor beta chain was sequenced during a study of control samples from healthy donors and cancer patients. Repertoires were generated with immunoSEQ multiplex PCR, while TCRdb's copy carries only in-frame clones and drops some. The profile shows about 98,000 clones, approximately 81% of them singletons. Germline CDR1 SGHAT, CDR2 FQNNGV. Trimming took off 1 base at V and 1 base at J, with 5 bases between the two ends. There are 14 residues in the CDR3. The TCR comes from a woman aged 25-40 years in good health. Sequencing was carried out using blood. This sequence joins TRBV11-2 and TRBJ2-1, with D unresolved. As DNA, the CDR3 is TGTGCCAGCAGCTTAGGGGTTTCCTACAATGAGCAGTTCTTC. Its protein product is CASSLGVSYNEQFF.